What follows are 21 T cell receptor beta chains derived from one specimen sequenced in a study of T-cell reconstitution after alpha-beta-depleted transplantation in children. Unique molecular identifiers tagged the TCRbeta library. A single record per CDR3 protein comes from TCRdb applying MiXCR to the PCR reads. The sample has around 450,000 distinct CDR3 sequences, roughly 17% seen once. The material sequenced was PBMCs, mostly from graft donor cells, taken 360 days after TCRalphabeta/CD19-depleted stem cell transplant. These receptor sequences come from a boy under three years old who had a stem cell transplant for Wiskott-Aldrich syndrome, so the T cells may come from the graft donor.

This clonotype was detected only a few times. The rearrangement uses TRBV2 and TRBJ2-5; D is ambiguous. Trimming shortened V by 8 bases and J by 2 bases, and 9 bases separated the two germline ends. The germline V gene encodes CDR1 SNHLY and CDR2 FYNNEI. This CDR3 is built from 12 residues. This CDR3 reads CASSSAQETQYF. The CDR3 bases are TGTGCCAGCTCCTCCGCTCAAGAGACCCAGTACTTC.

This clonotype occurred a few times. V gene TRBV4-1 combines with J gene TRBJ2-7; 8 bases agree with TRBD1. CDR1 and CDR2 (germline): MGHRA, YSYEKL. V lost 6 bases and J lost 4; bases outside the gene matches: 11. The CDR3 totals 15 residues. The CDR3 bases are TGCGCCAGCAGTCCCTTCGGGACAGGACTATACGAGCAGTACTTC. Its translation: CASSPFGTGLYEQYF.

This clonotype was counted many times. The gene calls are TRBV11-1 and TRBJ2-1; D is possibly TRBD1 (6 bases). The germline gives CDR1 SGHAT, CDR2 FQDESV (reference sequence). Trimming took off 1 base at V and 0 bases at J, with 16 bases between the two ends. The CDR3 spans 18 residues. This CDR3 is CASSLVVKGVRSYNEQFF. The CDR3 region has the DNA TGTGCCAGCAGCTTAGTGGTTAAGGGGGTTCGCTCCTACAATGAGCAGTTCTTC.

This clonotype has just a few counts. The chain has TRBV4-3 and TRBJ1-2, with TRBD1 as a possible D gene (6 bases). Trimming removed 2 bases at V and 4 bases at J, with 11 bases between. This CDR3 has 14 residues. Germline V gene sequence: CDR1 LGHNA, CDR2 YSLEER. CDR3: CASSQRDRPYGYTF. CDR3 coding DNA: TGCGCCAGCAGCCAAAGAGACAGGCCCTATGGCTACACCTTC.

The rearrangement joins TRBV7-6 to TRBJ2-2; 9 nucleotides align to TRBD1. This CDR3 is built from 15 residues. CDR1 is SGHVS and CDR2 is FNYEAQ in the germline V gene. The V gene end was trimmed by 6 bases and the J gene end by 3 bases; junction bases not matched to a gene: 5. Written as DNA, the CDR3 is TGTGCCAGCAGAGACGGGACAGGGCACACCGGGGAGCTGTTTTTT. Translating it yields CASRDGTGHTGELFF.

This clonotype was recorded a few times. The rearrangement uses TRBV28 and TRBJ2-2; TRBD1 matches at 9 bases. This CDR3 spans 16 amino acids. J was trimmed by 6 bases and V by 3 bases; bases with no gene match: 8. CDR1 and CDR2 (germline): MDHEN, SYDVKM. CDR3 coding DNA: TGTGCCAGCAGTTTTAGTGGACAGGGGCCCGCCGGGGAGCTGTTTTTT. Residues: CASSFSGQGPAGELFF. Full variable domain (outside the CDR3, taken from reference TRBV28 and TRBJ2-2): DVKVTQSSRYLVKRTGEKVFLECVQDMDHENMFWYRQDPGLGLRLIYFSYDVKMKEKGDIPEGYSVSREKKERFSLILESASTNQTSMYLCASSFSGQGPAGELFFGEGSRLTVL.

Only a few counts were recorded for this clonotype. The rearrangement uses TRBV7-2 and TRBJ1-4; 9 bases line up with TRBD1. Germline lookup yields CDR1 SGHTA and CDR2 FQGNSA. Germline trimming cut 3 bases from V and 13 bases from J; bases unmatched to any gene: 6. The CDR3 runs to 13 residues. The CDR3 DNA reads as TGTGCCAGCAGCTTCAGGACAGGGGCGGGACTGTTTTTT. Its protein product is CASSFRTGAGLFF.

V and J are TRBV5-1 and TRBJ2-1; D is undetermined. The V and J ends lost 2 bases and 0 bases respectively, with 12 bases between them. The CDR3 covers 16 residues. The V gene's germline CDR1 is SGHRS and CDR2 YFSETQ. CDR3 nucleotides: TGCGCCAGCAGCTTAGTAGACACGGACTCCTACAATGAGCAGTTCTTC. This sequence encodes CASSLVDTDSYNEQFF. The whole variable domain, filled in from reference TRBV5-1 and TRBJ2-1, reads KAGVTQTPRYLIKTRGQQVTLSCSPISGHRSVSWYQQTPGQGLQFLFEYFSETQRNKGNFPGRFSGRQFSNSRSEMNVSTLELGDSALYLCASSLVDTDSYNEQFFGPGTRLTVL.

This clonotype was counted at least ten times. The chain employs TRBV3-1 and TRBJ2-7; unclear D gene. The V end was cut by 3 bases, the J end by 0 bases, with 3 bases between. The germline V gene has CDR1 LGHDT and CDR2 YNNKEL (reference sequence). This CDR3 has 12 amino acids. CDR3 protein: CASSHGSYEQYF. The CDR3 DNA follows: TGTGCCAGCAGCCACGGCTCCTACGAGCAGTACTTC.

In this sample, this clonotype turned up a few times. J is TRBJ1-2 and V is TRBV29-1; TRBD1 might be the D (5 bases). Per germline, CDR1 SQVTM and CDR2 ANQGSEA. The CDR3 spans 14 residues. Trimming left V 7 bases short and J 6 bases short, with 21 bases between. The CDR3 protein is CSAGKSGPGDGYTF. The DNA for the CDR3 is TGCAGCGCCGGAAAGTCGGGACCCGGAGATGGCTACACCTTC.

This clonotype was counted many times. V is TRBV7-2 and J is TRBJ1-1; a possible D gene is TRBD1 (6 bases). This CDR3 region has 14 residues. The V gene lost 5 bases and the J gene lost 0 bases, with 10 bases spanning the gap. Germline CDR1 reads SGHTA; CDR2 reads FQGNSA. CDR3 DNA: TGTGCCAGCAGCGCACAGGGTATGAACACTGAAGCTTTCTTT. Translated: CASSAQGMNTEAFF.

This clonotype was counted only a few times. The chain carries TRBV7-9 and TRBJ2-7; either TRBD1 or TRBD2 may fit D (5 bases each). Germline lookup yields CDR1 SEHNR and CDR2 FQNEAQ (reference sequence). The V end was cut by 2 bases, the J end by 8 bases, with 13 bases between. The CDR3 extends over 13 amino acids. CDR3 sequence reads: CASSLRQTGKQYF. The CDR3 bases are TGTGCCAGCAGCTTAAGACAGACGGGGAAGCAGTACTTC.

CDR3 nucleotide sequence: TGTGCCTGGAGCCGGCTGAGCAATCAGCCCCAGCATTTT. It is translated as CAWSRLSNQPQHF. This sequence joins TRBV30 and TRBJ1-5; D not certain. The V end was cut by 3 bases, the J end by 1 base, with 7 bases between. This CDR3 comprises 13 residues. Germline CDR1 reads GTSNPN; CDR2 reads SVGIG (reference sequence).

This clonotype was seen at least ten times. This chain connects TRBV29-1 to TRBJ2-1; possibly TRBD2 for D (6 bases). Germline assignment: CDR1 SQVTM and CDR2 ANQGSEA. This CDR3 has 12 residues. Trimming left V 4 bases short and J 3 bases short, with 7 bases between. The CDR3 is CSVGGNYNEQFF. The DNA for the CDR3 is TGCAGCGTTGGCGGGAACTACAATGAGCAGTTCTTC.

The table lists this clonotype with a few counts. The CDR3 DNA follows: TGTGCCAGCAGCTTAGTTGCCCCCCGGGGCGAGCAGTACTTC. The encoded protein is CASSLVAPRGEQYF. The chain recombines TRBV11-2 with TRBJ2-7; TRBD2 is a possible D gene (5 bases). This CDR3 contains 14 residues. V dropped 1 base and J dropped 6 bases, with 13 bases sitting between them. Germline values: CDR1 SGHAT, CDR2 FQNNGV.

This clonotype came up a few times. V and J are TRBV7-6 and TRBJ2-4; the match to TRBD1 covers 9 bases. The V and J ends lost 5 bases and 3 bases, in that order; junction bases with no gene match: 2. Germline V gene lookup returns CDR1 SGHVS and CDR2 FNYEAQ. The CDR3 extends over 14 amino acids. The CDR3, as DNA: TGTGCCAGCAGCCAGGGACAGGGCAAAAACATTCAGTACTTC. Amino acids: CASSQGQGKNIQYF.

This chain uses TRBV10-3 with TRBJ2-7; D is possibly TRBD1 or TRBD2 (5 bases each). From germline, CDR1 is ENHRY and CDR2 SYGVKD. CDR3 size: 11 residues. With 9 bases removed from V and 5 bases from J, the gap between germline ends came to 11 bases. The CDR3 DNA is TGTGCCATAAAGGGACCTGACGAGCAGTACTTC. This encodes CAIKGPDEQYF.

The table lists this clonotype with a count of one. The CDR3 sequence is CASSLRGAPLSSYEQYF. The CDR3, as DNA: TGCGCCAGCAGCTTGAGAGGCGCCCCCTTAAGCTCCTACGAGCAGTACTTC. The chain has TRBV5-1 and TRBJ2-7; D gene uncertain. The CDR3 contains 17 residues. V was clipped by 1 base and J by 0 bases, with 17 bases between them. CDR1 is SGHRS, CDR2 YFSETQ, per germline.

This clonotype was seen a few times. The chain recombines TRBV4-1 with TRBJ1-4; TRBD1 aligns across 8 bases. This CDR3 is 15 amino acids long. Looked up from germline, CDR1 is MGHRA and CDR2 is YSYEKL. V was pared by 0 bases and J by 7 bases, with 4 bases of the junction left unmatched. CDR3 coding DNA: TGCGCCAGCAGCCAAGAAGGGACAGGCGGTGAAAAACTGTTTTTT. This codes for CASSQEGTGGEKLFF.

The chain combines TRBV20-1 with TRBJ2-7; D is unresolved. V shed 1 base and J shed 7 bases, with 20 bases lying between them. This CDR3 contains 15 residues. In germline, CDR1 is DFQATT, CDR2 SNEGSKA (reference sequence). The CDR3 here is CSARGVSVGPWEQYF. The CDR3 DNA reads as TGCAGTGCTAGAGGCGTGTCGGTCGGGCCTTGGGAGCAGTACTTC.

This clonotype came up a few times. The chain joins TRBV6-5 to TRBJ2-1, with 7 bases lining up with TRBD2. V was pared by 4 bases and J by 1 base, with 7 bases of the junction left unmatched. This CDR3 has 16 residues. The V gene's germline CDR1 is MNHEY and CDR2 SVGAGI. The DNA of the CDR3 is TGTGCCAGCAGTTCCCCAGCGGGGCCTTCCTACAATGAGCAGTTCTTC. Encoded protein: CASSSPAGPSYNEQFF.